This T cell receptor (beta chain) derives from a study of post-analysis software for immune sequencing data. Study findings and constraints: Comparison with controls showed significantly lower normalized Chao1 diversity in multiple sclerosis patients. In patients, TRBV5-6, TRBV5-1 and TRBV20-1 belonged to roughly five TRBV segments found more frequently than in controls.

The CDR3 runs to 13 residues. Germline-derived CDR1 and CDR2 are SGDLS and YYNGEE. Sequencing libraries made from TCR beta cDNA carried unique molecular identifiers. TCRdb re-analysed the PCR reads in MiXCR, keeping a single row per CDR3 protein. The data show about 540,000 distinct CDR3 sequences, 30% to 40% seen once. With respect to this clonotype: What it binds is unknown.

Sequencing was done on a sample of blood. This chain links TRBV9 with TRBJ2-7; either TRBD1 or TRBD2 may fit D (5 bases each). The better agreement between TRBJ2-5 and the DNA end casts doubt on the J call. This receptor was obtained from a girl aged 2-17 years with multiple sclerosis. The CDR3 sequence is CASSGGSFETQYF. CDR3 DNA sequence: TGTGCCAGCAGCGGGGGGAGCTTTGAGACCCAGTACTTC.